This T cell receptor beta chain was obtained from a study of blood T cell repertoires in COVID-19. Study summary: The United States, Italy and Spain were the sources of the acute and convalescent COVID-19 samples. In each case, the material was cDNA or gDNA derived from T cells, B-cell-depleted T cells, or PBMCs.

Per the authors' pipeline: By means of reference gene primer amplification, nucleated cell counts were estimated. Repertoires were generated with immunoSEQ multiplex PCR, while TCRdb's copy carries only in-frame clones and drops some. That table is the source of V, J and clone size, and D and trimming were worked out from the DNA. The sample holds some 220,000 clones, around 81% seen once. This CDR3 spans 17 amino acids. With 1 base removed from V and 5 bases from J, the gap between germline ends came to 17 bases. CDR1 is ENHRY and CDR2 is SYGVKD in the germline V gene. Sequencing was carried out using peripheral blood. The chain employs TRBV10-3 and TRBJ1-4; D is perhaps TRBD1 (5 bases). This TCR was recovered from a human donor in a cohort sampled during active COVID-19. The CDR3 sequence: CAISEFPGAAGNEKLFF. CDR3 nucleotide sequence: TGTGCCATCAGTGAGTTCCCCGGGGCTGCGGGAAATGAAAAACTGTTTTTT.